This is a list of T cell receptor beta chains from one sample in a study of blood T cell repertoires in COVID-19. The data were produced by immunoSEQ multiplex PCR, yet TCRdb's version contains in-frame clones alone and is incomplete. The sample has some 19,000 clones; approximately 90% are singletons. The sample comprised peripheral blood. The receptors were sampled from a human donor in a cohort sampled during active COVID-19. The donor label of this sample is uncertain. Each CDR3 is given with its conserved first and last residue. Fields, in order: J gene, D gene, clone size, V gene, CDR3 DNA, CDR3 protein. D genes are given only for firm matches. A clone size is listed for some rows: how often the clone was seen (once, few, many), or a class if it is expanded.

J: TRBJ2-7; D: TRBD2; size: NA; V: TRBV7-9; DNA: TGTGCCAGCAGCTTATTGGCTAGCGGGAGATTATTGTACTTC; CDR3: CASSLLASGRLLYF
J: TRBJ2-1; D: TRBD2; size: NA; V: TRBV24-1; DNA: TGTGCCACCAGAGGGACGGCCCGGGGGGGAAACTACAATGAGCAGTTCTTC; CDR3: CATRGTARGGNYNEQFF
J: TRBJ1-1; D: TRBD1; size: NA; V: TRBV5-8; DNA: TGTGCCAGCAGCTTGATTTGGACAGGGCGGGAAGCTTTCTTT; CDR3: CASSLIWTGREAFF
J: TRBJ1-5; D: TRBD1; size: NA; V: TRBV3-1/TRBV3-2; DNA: TGTGCCAGCAGCCAACAACAGGGGGGCCATCAGCCCCAGCATTTT; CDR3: CASSQQQGGHQPQHF
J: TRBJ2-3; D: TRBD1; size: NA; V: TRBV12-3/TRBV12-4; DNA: TGTGCCAGCGTTAACAGGGGGGATACGCAGTATTTT; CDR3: CASVNRGDTQYF
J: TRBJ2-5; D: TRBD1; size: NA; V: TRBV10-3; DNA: TGTGCCATCAGTGAGCCATTAAGGGGACAGGCGACCCAGTACTTC; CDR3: CAISEPLRGQATQYF
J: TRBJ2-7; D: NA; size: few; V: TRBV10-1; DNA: TGCGCCAGCCCCCTCTACGAGCAGTACTTC; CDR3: CASPLYEQYF
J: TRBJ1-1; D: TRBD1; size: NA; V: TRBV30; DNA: TGTGCCCGATCTCAGGGGGGTAACACTGAAGCTTTCTTT; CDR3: CARSQGGNTEAFF
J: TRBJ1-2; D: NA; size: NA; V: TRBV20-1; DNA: TGCAGTGCGGTAACAGGCTATGGCTACACCTTC; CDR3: CSAVTGYGYTF
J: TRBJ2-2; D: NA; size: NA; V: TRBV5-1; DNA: TGCGCCAGCAGCTTGGACGCGGCCACGAACACCGGGGAGCTGTTTTTT; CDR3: CASSLDAATNTGELFF
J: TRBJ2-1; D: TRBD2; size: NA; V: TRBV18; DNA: TGTGCCAGCTCACCGGCGACTAGCGGGAGTCCTGGTGGGCAGTTCTTC; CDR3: CASSPATSGSPGGQFF
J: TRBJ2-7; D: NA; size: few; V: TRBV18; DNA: TGTGCCAGCTCACTGGACAAATACGAGCAGTACTTC; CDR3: CASSLDKYEQYF
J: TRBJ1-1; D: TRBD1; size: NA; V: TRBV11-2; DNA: TGTGCCAGCAACCTGGGACAGGGGGGAGAAGCTTTCTTT; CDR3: CASNLGQGGEAFF
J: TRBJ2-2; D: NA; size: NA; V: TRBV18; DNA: TGTGCCAGCTCACCACCGAGTGGGGCCGGCACCGGGGAGCTGTTTTTT; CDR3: CASSPPSGAGTGELFF
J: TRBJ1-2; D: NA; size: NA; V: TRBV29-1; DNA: TGCAGCGCCGAAGAGGGGGGGAACTATGGCTACACCTTC; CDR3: CSAEEGGNYGYTF
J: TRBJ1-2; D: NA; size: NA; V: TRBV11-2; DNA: TGTGCCAGCAGCCCCCGGGGGGGGCTTGGCTACACCTTC; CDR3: CASSPRGGLGYTF
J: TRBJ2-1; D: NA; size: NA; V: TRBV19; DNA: TGTGCCAGTAGTATAGACCCACACAGCAATGAGCAGTTCTTC; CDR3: CASSIDPHSNEQFF
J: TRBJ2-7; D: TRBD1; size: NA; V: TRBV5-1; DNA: TGCGCCAGCAGCTTGTGGCAGGGGGCGAACGAGCAGTACTTC; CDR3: CASSLWQGANEQYF
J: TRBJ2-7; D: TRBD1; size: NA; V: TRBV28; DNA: TGTGCCAGCAGAGTTTACTCACAGGGGGGCTCCTACGAGCAGTACTTC; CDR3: CASRVYSQGGSYEQYF
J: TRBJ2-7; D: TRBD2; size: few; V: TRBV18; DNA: TGTGCCAGCTCACCGACTAGCGGATACTACGAGCAGTACTTC; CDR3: CASSPTSGYYEQYF
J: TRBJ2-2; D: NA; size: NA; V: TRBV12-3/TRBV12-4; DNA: TGTGCCAGCAGTTCATACACCGGGGAGCTGTTTTTT; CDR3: CASSSYTGELFF
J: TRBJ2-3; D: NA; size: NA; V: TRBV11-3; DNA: TGTGCCAGCAGCTTAGGACTCAGTAGAAGCACAGATACGCAGTATTTT; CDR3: CASSLGLSRSTDTQYF
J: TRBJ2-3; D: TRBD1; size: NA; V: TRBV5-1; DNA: TGCGCCAGCAGCGGGACAGGGCTGGGGACAGATACGCAGTATTTT; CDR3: CASSGTGLGTDTQYF
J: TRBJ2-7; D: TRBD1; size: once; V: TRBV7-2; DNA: TGTGCCAGCAGCTTAGGCCCGGGACAGGGTGGTTTTGGAGAGCAGTACTTC; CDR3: CASSLGPGQGGFGEQYF
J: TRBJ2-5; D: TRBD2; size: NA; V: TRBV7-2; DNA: TGTGCCAGCAGCTTAAGAGGGACTAGCGGGAGGAACAGGGAGACCCAGTACTTC; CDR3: CASSLRGTSGRNRETQYF
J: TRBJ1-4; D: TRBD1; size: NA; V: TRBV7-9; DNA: TGTGCCAGCAGCTTAAGACAGGGGCTTTCTAATGAAAAACTGTTTTTT; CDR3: CASSLRQGLSNEKLFF
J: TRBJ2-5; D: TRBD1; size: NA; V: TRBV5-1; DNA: TGCGCCAGCAGCCCAACCGGGACAGAAGGAGGAAAGACCCAGTACTTC; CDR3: CASSPTGTEGGKTQYF
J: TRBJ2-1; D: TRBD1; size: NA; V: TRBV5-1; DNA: TGCGCCAGCAGCTTACAGGGGCCACACAATGAGCAGTTCTTC; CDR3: CASSLQGPHNEQFF
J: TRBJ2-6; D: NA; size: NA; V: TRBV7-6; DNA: TGTGCCAGCAGCTTACTGGGAGAATGGGGGCACTCTGGGGCCAACGTCCTGACTTTC; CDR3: CASSLLGEWGHSGANVLTF
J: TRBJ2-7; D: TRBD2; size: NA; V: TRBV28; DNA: TGTGCCAGCAGTTTGGCCCGAAGACTAGCGGGAGAGACCTACGAGCAGTACTTC; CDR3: CASSLARRLAGETYEQYF
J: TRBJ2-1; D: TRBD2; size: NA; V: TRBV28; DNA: TGTGCCAGCGGACTAGCGGGAAGGGAGCAGTTCTTC; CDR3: CASGLAGREQFF
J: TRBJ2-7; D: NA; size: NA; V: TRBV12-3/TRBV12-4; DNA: TGTGCCAGCAGTTCAATAGGGGGAAAGTACTTC; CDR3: CASSSIGGKYF
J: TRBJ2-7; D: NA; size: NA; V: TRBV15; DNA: TGTGCCACCAGTCTAGACCTTAGGGGCGAGCAGTACTTC; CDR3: CATSLDLRGEQYF
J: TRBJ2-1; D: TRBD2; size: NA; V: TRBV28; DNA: TGTGCCAGCAGTTTAGGACTAGCGAGCTTTAAGCAGTTCTTC; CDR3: CASSLGLASFKQFF
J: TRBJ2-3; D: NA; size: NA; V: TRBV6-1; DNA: TGTGCCAGCAGTGATATCCGCACAGATACGCAGTATTTT; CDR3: CASSDIRTDTQYF
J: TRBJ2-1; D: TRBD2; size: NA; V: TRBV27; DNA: TGTGCCAGCAGTTTATGGCTAGCGGGTGGTTACAATGAGCAGTTCTTC; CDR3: CASSLWLAGGYNEQFF
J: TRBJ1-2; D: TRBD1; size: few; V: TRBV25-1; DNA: TGTGCCAGCAGTGAGACAGGGAACTATGGCTACACCTTC; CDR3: CASSETGNYGYTF
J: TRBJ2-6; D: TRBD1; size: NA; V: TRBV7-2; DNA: TGTGCCAGCAGCCCAGGACAGGCACGTGGGGCCAACGTCCTGACTTTC; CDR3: CASSPGQARGANVLTF
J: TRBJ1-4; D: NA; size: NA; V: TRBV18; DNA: TGTGCCAGCTCTTCTACAGTCGGAGGGGCTAATGAAAAACTGTTTTTT; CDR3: CASSSTVGGANEKLFF
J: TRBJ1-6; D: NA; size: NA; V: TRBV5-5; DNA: TGTGCCAGCAGCTCCCTCACGACAGGAGAGAATTCACCCCTCCACTTT; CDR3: CASSSLTTGENSPLHF
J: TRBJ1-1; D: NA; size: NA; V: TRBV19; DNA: TGTGCCAGTAGTATGATGAGGAGCACTGAAGCTTTCTTT; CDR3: CASSMMRSTEAFF
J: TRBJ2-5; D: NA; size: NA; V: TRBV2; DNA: TGTGCCAGCAAGGGAGAAGGAGAGACCCAGTACTTC; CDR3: CASKGEGETQYF
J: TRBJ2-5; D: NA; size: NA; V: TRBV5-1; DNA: TGCGCCAGCAGCTTGGCCAGGGGTGGGGAGACCCAGTACTTC; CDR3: CASSLARGGETQYF
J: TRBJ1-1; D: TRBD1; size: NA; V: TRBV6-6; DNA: TGTGCCAGCAGCCCCAGGACAGGGGCCCCAAACACTGAAGCTTTCTTT; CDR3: CASSPRTGAPNTEAFF
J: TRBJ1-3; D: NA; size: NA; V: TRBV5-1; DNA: TGCGCCAGCAGCCGAGCCGGGACACACTCTGGAAACACCATATATTTT; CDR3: CASSRAGTHSGNTIYF
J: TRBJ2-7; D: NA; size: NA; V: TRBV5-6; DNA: TGTGCCAGCAGCCCGGGACACGCCTACGAGCAGTACTTC; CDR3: CASSPGHAYEQYF